These 21 T cell receptor beta chains originate from one sample sequenced in a study of PD-1 and CTLA-4 blockade in melanoma (dated by TCRdb to the early 2020s). Library prep was done by the immunoSEQ multiplex PCR assay. Imported from immuneACCESS, the table was reduced by TCRdb to in-frame sequences with V and J called. These copies leave out some clones; in studies compared against another copy, an unresolved V gene accounts for under half, and the cause of the remainder is not known. The sample includes 25,000 to 40,000 clones, with roughly nine tenths observed a single time. Jointly, the top ten make up 5% to 6.5% of the sample. The source was CD8+ T cells from peripheral blood, collected from a patient given anti-PD-1 treatment. These receptor sequences come from a human donor with melanoma.

The chain employs TRBV6-1 and TRBJ2-2; D might be TRBD1 or TRBD2, each matching 5 bases. V was pared by 2 bases and J by 11 bases, with 18 bases between. CDR3 size: 15 residues. Germline CDR1 is MNHNS and CDR2 is SASEGT. In DNA form, the CDR3 reads TGTGCCAGCAGTGAAAGGCTGGGAGAGAGGGGAGAGCTGTTTTTT. Translating it yields CASSERLGERGELFF.

J is TRBJ2-7 and V is TRBV7-9; a possible D gene is TRBD2 (5 bases). The CDR3 runs to 13 residues. The V gene's germline CDR1 is SEHNR and CDR2 FQNEAQ (reference sequence). V lost 1 base, J lost 3 bases, and 7 bases lay in between. CDR3: CASSLGGGYEQYF. The CDR3 DNA reads as TGTGCCAGCAGCTTAGGCGGAGGCTACGAGCAGTACTTC. Together with reference TRBV7-9 and TRBJ2-7, the CDR3 gives the full variable domain: DTGVSQNPRHKITKRGQNVTFRCDPISEHNRLYWYRQTLGQGPEFLTYFQNEAQLEKSRLLSDRFSAERPKGSFSTLEIQRTEQGDSAMYLCASSLGGGYEQYFGPGTRLTVT.

V is TRBV9 and J is TRBJ1-2; 12 bases fit TRBD1. Germline V CDR1 and CDR2: SGDLS, YYNGEE. There are 16 residues in the CDR3. After removal of 3 bases from V and 8 bases from J, the junction contained 11 bases not matched to a gene. CDR3 region: CASSAYSGTGGDGYTF. The DNA for the CDR3 is TGTGCCAGCAGCGCCTACTCCGGGACAGGGGGCGACGGCTACACCTTC. Looking up the rest from reference TRBV9 and TRBJ1-2 gives the full variable domain: DSGVTQTPKHLITATGQRVTLRCSPRSGDLSVYWYQQSLDQGLQFLIQYYNGEERAKGNILERFSAQQFPDLHSELNLSSLELGDSALYFCASSAYSGTGGDGYTFGSGTRLTVV.

This chain joins TRBV28 and TRBJ1-1; 7 bases line up with TRBD1. The CDR3 extends over 13 amino acids. V gave up 3 bases and J gave up 3 bases; unmatched junction bases: 1. Germline-derived CDR1 and CDR2 are MDHEN and SYDVKM. CDR3 in amino acids: CASSFRGHTEAFF. CDR3 nucleotide sequence: TGTGCCAGCAGTTTTAGGGGGCACACTGAAGCTTTCTTT.

Note on this clone: One end of the junction fails to match germline, which may point to a read error. The rearrangement links TRBV19 to TRBJ1-1, with a weak D call TRBD1 (5 bases). The germline V gene encodes CDR1 LNHDA and CDR2 SQIVND (reference sequence). CDR3 length equals 15 residues. DNA of the CDR3: TGTGCCAGTCGTATGTACGAGACAGCGAACACTGAAGCTTTCTTT. Its protein product is CASRMYETANTEAFF.

The J gene is TRBJ2-3, the V gene TRBV24-1, with 9 bases that match TRBD1. The V gene's germline CDR1 is KGHDR and CDR2 SFDVKD. There are 18 residues in the CDR3. V was pared by 4 bases and J by 4 bases, with 14 bases of the junction left unmatched. The CDR3 DNA sequence: TGTGCCACCAGTGACCAACCCGGGGGAACAGGGGGCCCAGATACGCAGTATTTT. Translating it yields CATSDQPGGTGGPDTQYF.

This clone was seen a few times. Other DNA sequences in the sample encode the same CDR3. The rearrangement joins TRBV7-2 to TRBJ2-2; D is uncertain. Looked up from germline, CDR1 is SGHTA and CDR2 is FQGNSA. The CDR3 consists of 11 residues. V gave up 3 bases and J gave up 5 bases, with 1 base separating them. This chain's CDR3 is CASSLTGELFF. The CDR3 nucleotides are TGTGCCAGCAGCTTGACCGGGGAGCTGTTTTTT.

This clone has just one count. The gene calls are TRBV27 and TRBJ1-5; D is ambiguous. The V gene's germline CDR1 is MNHEY and CDR2 SMNVEV (reference sequence). The CDR3 covers 14 residues. Trimming took 6 bases from V and 5 from J, leaving 14 bases between them. CDR3: CASRPLGGHQPQHF. In nucleotides, the CDR3 is TGTGCCAGCAGACCCCTCGGTGGGCATCAGCCCCAGCATTTT.

The chain carries TRBV14 and TRBJ1-1; D not resolved. V lost 0 bases and J lost 11, with 13 bases in between. Germline lookup yields CDR1 SGHDN and CDR2 FVKESK. This CDR3 region has 13 residues. The CDR3 spells CASSQEGSVGAFF. CDR3 coding DNA: TGTGCCAGCAGCCAAGAGGGGAGTGTAGGTGCTTTCTTT. The full variable domain, rest sourced from reference TRBV14 and TRBJ1-1, is EAGVTQFPSHSVIEKGQTVTLRCDPISGHDNLYWYRRVMGKEIKFLLHFVKESKQDESGMPNNRFLAERTGGTYSTLKVQPAELEDSGVYFCASSQEGSVGAFFGQGTRLTVV.

This clone was detected only once. The rearrangement links TRBV5-6 to TRBJ2-7, with D possibly called TRBD1 or TRBD2 (5 bases each). CDR3 size: 16 residues. Per the germline V gene, CDR1 is SGHDT and CDR2 is YYEEEE. V gave up 0 bases and J gave up 0 bases, with 13 bases separating them. The DNA of the CDR3 is TGTGCCAGCAGCTTGGCCGGGACGGGAAGCTCCTACGAGCAGTACTTC. Protein sequence: CASSLAGTGSSYEQYF.

The rearrangement uses TRBV3-1 (or the pseudogene TRBV3-2) and TRBJ2-7, with TRBD1 matching over 9 bases. Germline V gives CDR1 LGHDT, CDR2 YNNKEL (reference sequence). The CDR3 totals 15 residues. With V trimmed by 3 bases and J by 3 bases, 6 bases remained unmatched. DNA of the CDR3: TGTGCCAGCAGCCAGTTCCGGGACAGGGACTACGAGCAGTACTTC. Amino acids: CASSQFRDRDYEQYF.

The genes are TRBV5-5 and TRBJ1-1; D gene uncertain. The germline V gene encodes CDR1 SGHKS and CDR2 YYEKEE (reference sequence). Trimming pared 0 bases from V and 11 bases from J, leaving 8 bases between. CDR3 length: 11 residues. CDR3 DNA: TGTGCCAGCAGCTTGGCCCTAGAGGCTTTCTTT. Translating it yields CASSLALEAFF.

CDR3 DNA: TGTGCCAGTAGTCAACCAGGGGGGGAAGCTTTCTTT. It encodes CASSQPGGEAFF. The gene calls are TRBV19 and TRBJ1-1; TRBD1 matches 7 bases. The CDR3 runs to 12 residues. Germline lookup yields CDR1 LNHDA and CDR2 SQIVND (reference sequence). V lost 5 bases to trimming and J lost 8 bases; unmatched junction nucleotides: 5.

V and J are TRBV6-4 and TRBJ1-1; 9 bases match TRBD1. This CDR3 is 15 amino acids long. Per germline, CDR1 MRHNA and CDR2 SNTAGT. The J segment lost 5 bases and the V segment lost 8 bases, leaving 12 bases of the junction unmatched. CDR3 in DNA: TGTGCCAGCGGGTGGGACAGGGCGTGTGAGACTGAAGCTTTCTTT. Protein: CASGWDRACETEAFF.

J is TRBJ1-6 and V is TRBV2; D is unclear. The V gene's germline CDR1 is SNHLY and CDR2 FYNNEI. This CDR3 spans 15 amino acids. V was pared by 4 bases and J by 6 bases, with 13 bases between. In DNA, the CDR3 is TGTGCCAGCAGTGTGCCCGGCTGGGGTAATTCACCCCTCCACTTT. Translating it yields CASSVPGWGNSPLHF.

The CDR3 loop reads CASSYWGSITGELFF. CDR3 DNA sequence: TGTGCCAGCAGTTACTGGGGCAGCATCACCGGGGAGCTGTTTTTT. This chain connects TRBV6-2 or TRBV6-3 to TRBJ2-2, with a tentative D call TRBD1 (5 bases). The CDR3 loop spans 15 amino acids. CDR1 is MNHEY, CDR2 SVGEGT, per germline. Trimming pared 1 base from V and 4 bases from J, leaving 10 bases between.

The chain carries TRBV16 and TRBJ1-5; the D gene is possibly TRBD1 (6 bases). This CDR3 is 16 amino acids long. Trimming cost V 5 bases and J 3 bases, with 17 bases left between them. Per germline, CDR1 KGHSY and CDR2 FQNENV. The CDR3 loop reads CASSRGFGQLNQPQHF. The CDR3, as DNA: TGTGCCAGCAGCAGGGGGTTTGGCCAACTCAATCAGCCCCAGCATTTT. Combining the CDR3 with reference TRBV16 and TRBJ1-5 gives the whole variable domain GEEVAQTPKHLVRGEGQKAKLYCAPIKGHSYVFWYQQVLKNEFKFLISFQNENVFDETGMPKERFSAKCLPNSPCSLEIQATKLEDSAVYFCASSRGFGQLNQPQHFGDGTRLSIL.

V gene TRBV7-8 combines with J gene TRBJ2-1; no clear D. The CDR3 loop spans 13 amino acids. Germline CDR1 and CDR2: SGHVS and FQNEAQ. The germline V and J ends were trimmed by 5 bases and 4 bases, with 9 bases remaining between them. The CDR3: CASSPDTYNEQFF. The DNA of the CDR3 is TGTGCCAGCAGCCCAGACACTTACAATGAGCAGTTCTTC.

The chain is built from TRBV4-1 and TRBJ1-2; 10 nucleotides match TRBD1. The V segment lost 6 bases and the J segment 8 bases; nucleotides outside the gene matches: 6. The CDR3 sequence is 13 residues long. Germline CDR1 is MGHRA and CDR2 is YSYEKL. The CDR3 coding sequence is TGCGCCAGCAGAACCGGGACAGGGGACGGCTACACCTTC. Amino acid sequence: CASRTGTGDGYTF.

The chain employs TRBV4-3 and TRBJ1-3; 8 bases align to TRBD1. The CDR3 is 15 residues long. V lost 4 bases to trimming and J lost 2 bases; unmatched junction nucleotides: 4. Germline V gives CDR1 LGHNA, CDR2 YSLEER. CDR3 nucleotide sequence: TGCGCCAGCAGCCTCGGACAGGGCGCTGGAAACACCATATATTTT. Encoded protein: CASSLGQGAGNTIYF.

The chain couples TRBV29-1 to TRBJ2-1, with a weak D call TRBD2 (6 bases). Trimming cost V 5 bases and J 7 bases, with 18 bases left between them. The V gene's germline CDR1 is SQVTM and CDR2 ANQGSEA. The CDR3 has 14 amino acids. DNA for the CDR3: TGCAGCGTTCACCATTCTGTGGCGGGGAATGAGCAGTTCTTC. Translating it yields CSVHHSVAGNEQFF.